The TCR beta chain under discussion was sequenced for a study of technical replicates of blood from several donors. Only in-frame clones appear in the TCRdb table, and some are missing; sequencing was by immunoSEQ multiplex PCR. Among some 90,000 clones listed, approximately 95% were seen once. The length of the CDR3 is 16 residues. V was clipped by 2 bases and J by 0 bases; unmatched bases: 3. Germline loops: CDR1 LNHDA, CDR2 SQIVND (reference sequence). This receptor was taken from a human donor in good health. This sequence joins TRBV19 and TRBJ1-3; 8 bases map to TRBD1. The sample taken for sequencing was T cells isolated from PBMCs. The CDR3 nucleotides are TGTGCCAGTAGTATACCCGGGACAGGCTCTGGAAACACCATATATTTT. It yields the protein CASSIPGTGSGNTIYF.